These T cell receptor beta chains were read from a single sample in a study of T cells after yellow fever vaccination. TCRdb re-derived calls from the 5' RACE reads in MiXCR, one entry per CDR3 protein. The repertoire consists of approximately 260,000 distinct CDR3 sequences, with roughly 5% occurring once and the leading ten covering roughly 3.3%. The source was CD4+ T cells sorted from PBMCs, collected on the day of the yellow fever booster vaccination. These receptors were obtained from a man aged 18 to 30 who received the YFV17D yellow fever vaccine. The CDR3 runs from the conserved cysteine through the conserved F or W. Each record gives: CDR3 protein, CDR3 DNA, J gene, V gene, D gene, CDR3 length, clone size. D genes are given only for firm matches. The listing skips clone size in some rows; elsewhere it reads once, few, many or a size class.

CASSAGTGYSNQPQHF	TGTGCCAGCAGCGCAGGGACAGGATATAGCAATCAGCCCCAGCATTTT	TRBJ1-5	TRBV7-9	TRBD1	16	many
CASTSPRRGLGSTDTQYF	TGTGCCAGCACCTCACCTAGGCGGGGACTAGGATCCACAGATACGCAGTATTTT	TRBJ2-3	TRBV12-3/TRBV12-4	TRBD2	18	NA
CASSQAPTLGGTEAFF	TGTGCCAGCAGCCAAGCCCCCACCCTGGGAGGCACTGAAGCTTTCTTT	TRBJ1-1	TRBV3-1	NA	16	NA
CASSLDFDQPQHF	TGTGCCAGCAGCTTAGACTTTGATCAGCCCCAGCATTTT	TRBJ1-5	TRBV7-2	NA	13	few
CASSFGQGVSPLHF	TGCGCCAGCAGTTTCGGACAGGGGGTTTCACCCCTCCACTTT	TRBJ1-6	TRBV5-1	TRBD1	14	NA
CATSQGGSLYTGELFF	TGTGCCACCTCCCAGGGGGGGAGCCTCTACACCGGGGAGCTGTTTTTT	TRBJ2-2	TRBV24-1	NA	16	few
CASRNRAESEKLFF	TGTGCCAGCAGAAACAGGGCGGAGAGTGAAAAACTGTTTTTT	TRBJ1-4	TRBV6-1	NA	14	NA
CASSRGGRKYF	TGTGCCAGCAGCCGGGGGGGCCGCAAGTACTTC	TRBJ2-4	TRBV6-2/TRBV6-3	TRBD2	11	few
CASSHPGAEGLSNEQFF	TGCGCCAGCAGCCACCCGGGTGCCGAGGGGCTCTCGAATGAGCAGTTCTTC	TRBJ2-1	TRBV4-1	NA	17	NA
CASSPRARGPSDTQYF	TGTGCCAGCAGCCCCCGGGCGCGGGGGCCCTCAGATACGCAGTATTTT	TRBJ2-3	TRBV3-1	NA	16	few
CASSLGSSGNQPQHF	TGTGCCAGCAGCTTAGGCAGTTCGGGCAATCAGCCCCAGCATTTT	TRBJ1-5	TRBV7-9	NA	15	few
CASTWGDSRKKLFF	TGTGCCAGCACGTGGGGGGACAGCCGAAAAAAACTGTTTTTT	TRBJ1-4	TRBV2	TRBD1	14	NA
CASSPGPWGETQYF	TGTGCCAGCAGCCCTGGGCCATGGGGAGAGACCCAGTACTTC	TRBJ2-5	TRBV5-5	NA	14	NA
CSARLPGLATTEAFF	TGCAGTGCTAGACTCCCCGGGCTGGCAACCACTGAAGCTTTCTTT	TRBJ1-1	TRBV20-1	NA	15	NA
CSAIQSSYNSPLHF	TGCAGTGCTATACAGAGCTCCTATAATTCACCCCTCCACTTT	TRBJ1-6	TRBV20-1	NA	14	many
CASSPFTVDTEAFF	TGTGCCAGCAGCCCATTTACCGTCGACACTGAAGCTTTCTTT	TRBJ1-1	TRBV7-2	NA	14	few
CASRLYGTDDNEQFF	TGTGCCAGCAGGCTATACGGGACCGACGACAATGAGCAGTTCTTC	TRBJ2-1	TRBV12-3/TRBV12-4	NA	15	NA
CASSIGGGAITEAFF	TGTGCCAGTAGTATAGGAGGGGGGGCTATAACTGAAGCTTTCTTT	TRBJ1-1	TRBV19	NA	15	few
CAISSGTSGGGTDTQYF	TGTGCCATCAGTAGTGGGACTAGCGGGGGCGGGACAGATACGCAGTATTTT	TRBJ2-3	TRBV10-3	TRBD2	17	NA
CASSQVRGEKLFF	TGCGCCAGCAGCCAAGTGAGGGGTGAAAAACTGTTTTTT	TRBJ1-4	TRBV4-1	NA	13	few
CASRRGQETQYF	TGTGCCAGCAGAAGGGGCCAAGAGACCCAGTACTTC	TRBJ2-5	TRBV14	NA	12	few
CASSQEWGVRSPLHF	TGCGCCAGCAGCCAAGAATGGGGGGTCAGGTCACCCCTCCACTTT	TRBJ1-6	TRBV4-3	NA	15	few
CASSRRGGDNSPLHF	TGTGCCAGCAGCCGGAGGGGGGGGGATAATTCACCCCTCCACTTT	TRBJ1-6	TRBV7-2	NA	15	NA
CASSLELRNNEQFF	TGTGCCAGCAGCTTAGAATTGCGGAACAATGAGCAGTTCTTC	TRBJ2-1	TRBV7-2	NA	14	NA
CASGLVQVTLINEQFF	TGTGCTAGTGGTTTGGTACAAGTGACTCTAATCAATGAGCAGTTCTTC	TRBJ2-1	TRBV12-5	NA	16	few
CASSLVWGGYNEQFF	TGTGCCAGCAGCTTAGTGTGGGGGGGTTACAATGAGCAGTTCTTC	TRBJ2-1	TRBV7-6	TRBD2	15	NA
CASSHRGWGNTEAFF	TGTGCCAGCAGCCACCGAGGATGGGGAAACACTGAAGCTTTCTTT	TRBJ1-1	TRBV5-6	NA	15	many
CASSLRRGGYTF	TGTGCCAGCAGTTTAAGAAGGGGGGGCTACACCTTC	TRBJ1-2	TRBV12-3/TRBV12-4	NA	12	few
CASSLDRGPEAFF	TGTGCCAGCAGCTTAGATCGGGGGCCTGAAGCTTTCTTT	TRBJ1-1	TRBV11-2	NA	13	NA
CASRPGLAGRETQYF	TGTGCCAGCAGACCAGGACTAGCGGGGCGGGAGACCCAGTACTTC	TRBJ2-5	TRBV5-6	TRBD2	15	NA
CASSQDPGQETQYF	TGTGCCAGCAGCCAAGATCCGGGACAAGAGACCCAGTACTTC	TRBJ2-5	TRBV3-1	NA	14	few
CASSQELRGNQPQHF	TGCGCCAGCAGCCAAGAGTTGAGAGGCAATCAGCCCCAGCATTTT	TRBJ1-5	TRBV4-1	NA	15	many
CASSLQRGMGNEQFF	TGTGCCAGCAGCTTACAACGGGGTATGGGCAATGAGCAGTTCTTC	TRBJ2-1	TRBV7-2	NA	15	many
CASSQRQGRSGYTF	TGTGCCAGCAGCCAACGTCAAGGGCGTTCTGGCTACACCTTC	TRBJ1-2	TRBV7-2	NA	14	few
CASSRGRGGQETQYF	TGTGCCAGCAGCCGTGGAAGGGGTGGGCAAGAGACCCAGTACTTC	TRBJ2-5	TRBV3-1	NA	15	few
CASSRDWLTNEKLFF	TGTGCCAGCAGCCGGGACTGGCTTACTAATGAAAAACTGTTTTTT	TRBJ1-4	TRBV7-9	NA	15	few